This T cell receptor beta chain derives from a study of cytomegalovirus exposure and HLA in healthy donors. The PCR employed 60 Vbeta primers together with 13 Jbeta primers. Some clones are missing from TCRdb's copy, which holds only in-frame ones; the method was immunoSEQ multiplex PCR. The data show 150,000 to 200,000 clones, 75% to 90% seen once. Trimming cost V 4 bases and J 5 bases, with 17 bases left between them. Germline-derived CDR1 and CDR2 are WSHSY and SAAADI. This CDR3 is built from 15 residues. Material for sequencing was PBMCs. This TCR was sampled from a man younger than 45 in good health and CMV-seropositive. The chain carries TRBV10-2 and TRBJ1-1, with no clear D. The CDR3 region is CASSVFPLRRTEAFF. CDR3 sequence (DNA): TGCGCCAGCAGTGTCTTTCCACTAAGGAGAACTGAAGCTTTCTTT.